The 6 T cell receptor beta chains presented below share a single source sample, sequenced in a study of blood T cell repertoires in COVID-19. Clones were sequenced by immunoSEQ multiplex PCR, and TCRdb holds only the in-frame ones, with some missing. Seen here are roughly 290,000 clones, around 85% observed once, and the top ten hold over 2%. Input material: PBMCs or T cells enriched from blood (not recorded which). The origin of the receptors is a man aged 30-40 years who had recovered from COVID-19.

V gene TRBV27 combines with J gene TRBJ2-7; tentative D call: TRBD2 (5 bases). The CDR3 consists of 17 residues. With 2 bases removed from V and 5 bases from J, the gap between germline ends came to 22 bases. CDR1 and CDR2 from the germline V gene are MNHEY and SMNVEV (reference sequence). The CDR3 loop is CASSLKRPLGRNDEQYF. CDR3 sequence (DNA): TGTGCCAGCAGTTTAAAACGACCACTAGGGCGTAACGACGAGCAGTACTTC.

V is TRBV6-1 and J is TRBJ2-7, with D hard to call. Germline loops: CDR1 MNHNS, CDR2 SASEGT. V lost 2 bases, J lost 4 bases, and 6 bases lay in between. The CDR3 contains 12 residues. CDR3 coding DNA: TGTGCCAGCAGTGAAAGAGCTTACGAGCAGTACTTC. Translated, it gives CASSERAYEQYF.

V usage is TRBV7-2 and J usage is TRBJ1-1; 7 bases fit TRBD1. Germline V gene lookup returns CDR1 SGHTA and CDR2 FQGNSA. This CDR3 is 15 amino acids long. J gave up 4 bases and V 1 base, and 6 bases lay outside the gene matches. The CDR3 loop is CASSLVGQISTEAFF. CDR3 nucleotides: TGTGCCAGCAGCTTAGTGGGACAGATCTCCACTGAAGCTTTCTTT.

Concerning this clone: Mismatch with germline at one junction end may stem from a read error. The rearrangement uses TRBV7-9 and TRBJ1-3; 11 bases map to TRBD1. The CDR3 is 16 residues long. Germline values: CDR1 SEHNR, CDR2 FQNEAQ (reference sequence). The CDR3 DNA reads as TGTGCCAGCAGCTTTTGGACAGGGGGCTCTGGAAACACTATATATTTT. Its protein product is CASSFWTGGSGNTIYF.

V gene TRBV27 combines with J gene TRBJ1-2; 8 bases are a match to TRBD1. There are 17 residues in the CDR3. In germline, CDR1 is MNHEY, CDR2 SMNVEV (reference sequence). The junction had 15 bases not matched to a gene; V was cut back by 5 bases and J by 4 bases. The CDR3 bases are TGTGCCAGCAGTGCTGACTGGACAGGGCGTGAGGGCTATGGCTACACCTTC. Protein sequence: CASSADWTGREGYGYTF.

V gene TRBV3-1 (or the pseudogene TRBV3-2) combines with J gene TRBJ1-3; no clear D. Trimming shortened V by 4 bases and J by 4 bases, and 11 bases separated the two germline ends. CDR3 size: 14 residues. Germline V gene data show CDR1 as LGHDT and CDR2 as YNNKEL (reference sequence). CDR3 in amino acids: CASSPAGLGNTIYF. The CDR3 nucleotides are TGTGCCAGCAGCCCCGCGGGTTTGGGAAACACCATATATTTT.